The entry that follows covers one TCR beta chain sequence. Its antigen is not known. The table came from immunoSEQ multiplex PCR; TCRdb's copy has only in-frame clones and leaves some out. The sample has about 110,000 clones; 87% are singletons. This entry belongs to a study of T cell responses to AZD1222 COVID-19 vaccine. The overall study: Recipients boosted at about 4 weeks or about 12 weeks are pooled.

Findings of the study overall: Reports indicate that nearly half of spike-specific TCRs are directed at unmutated variant regions. Clonal diversity was possibly underestimated, and the donors were mostly white British, with more females. Repertoires were sampled only after the peak T cell response.

The V gene lost 2 bases and the J gene lost 0 bases, with 11 bases spanning the gap. CDR1 and CDR2 from the germline V gene are SGHTA and FQGNSA. This CDR3 contains 16 residues. The sample consisted of peripheral blood, taken on day 0 of AZD1222 vaccination. This sequence was found in an adult in good health. This chain links TRBV7-2 with TRBJ2-1, with D perhaps TRBD1 (7 bases). The CDR3 protein is CASSLQGGHSYNEQFF. DNA for the CDR3: TGTGCCAGCAGCTTACAGGGGGGACACTCCTACAATGAGCAGTTCTTC.